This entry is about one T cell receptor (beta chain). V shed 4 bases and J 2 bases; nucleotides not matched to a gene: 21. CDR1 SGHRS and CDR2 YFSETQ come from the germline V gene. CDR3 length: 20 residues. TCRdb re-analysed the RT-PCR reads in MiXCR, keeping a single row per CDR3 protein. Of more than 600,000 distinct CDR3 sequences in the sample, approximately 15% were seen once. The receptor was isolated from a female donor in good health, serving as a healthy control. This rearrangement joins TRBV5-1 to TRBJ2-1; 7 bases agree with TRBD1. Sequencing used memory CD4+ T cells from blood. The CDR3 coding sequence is TGCGCCAGCAGCCCAATTCCGGGACAGAACATTATTTCTGCCTACAATGAGCAGTTCTTC. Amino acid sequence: CASSPIPGQNIISAYNEQFF.